Below, one TCR beta chain is given with its context. Its antigen is undetermined. Indicated time point: week 11, during vaccination. The investigators gave 300 ug of mutant IDH1 20-mer peptide in each vaccine dose, together with topical imiquimod. This sample was included in a study of a mutant IDH1 vaccine in newly diagnosed glioma. Trimming left V 1 base short and J 2 bases short, with 9 bases between. The CDR3 covers 15 residues. CDR1 is SGHVS and CDR2 is FQNEAQ in the germline V gene. Repertoires were generated with immunoSEQ multiplex PCR, while TCRdb's copy carries only in-frame clones and drops some. This table holds about 52,000 clones, 90% to 95% found once.

This clonotype originated in a man between 45 and 60 years old with glioma. Sample: PBMCs, taken from a glioma patient whose treatment included an IDH1 peptide vaccine. The gene calls are TRBV7-8 and TRBJ2-1; D is undetermined. The CDR3 coding sequence is TGTGCCAGCAGCTTAGTGGCTTCGACCTACAATGAGCAGTTCTTC. Translation: CASSLVASTYNEQFF.